The clone carrying this T cell receptor (beta chain) was observed a handful of times. The sample comes from a study of cytomegalovirus exposure and HLA in healthy donors. Amplification used 60 Vbeta primers and 13 Jbeta primers. Libraries were prepared by immunoSEQ multiplex PCR; TCRdb keeps only in-frame clonotypes and omits some of them. The data contain around 140,000 clones, 60% to 85% of them seen just once; the ten biggest clones take up approximately 2%. The CDR3 is 15 amino acids. Looked up from germline, CDR1 is SNHLY and CDR2 is FYNNEI. V shed 6 bases, J shed 5 bases, and the junction held 9 bases outside the gene matches.

Sequenced: PBMCs. This TCR derives from a female donor in good health and CMV-seropositive. The chain is built from TRBV2 and TRBJ2-5; 10 nucleotides match TRBD1. The CDR3 DNA reads TGTGCCAGCAGCCAAGACAGGGGGCGCGGGGAGACCCAGTACTTC. It translates to CASSQDRGRGETQYF.